Sequencing of this T cell receptor (beta chain) was carried out in a study of cytomegalovirus exposure and HLA in healthy donors. The PCR used 60 Vbeta and 13 Jbeta primers. Some clones are missing from TCRdb's copy, which holds only in-frame ones; the method was immunoSEQ multiplex PCR. The table shows 200,000 to 250,000 clones, with 70% occurring only once. The V end was cut by 4 bases, the J end by 6 bases, with 10 bases between. Per the germline V gene, CDR1 is MNHEY and CDR2 is SVGAGI. This CDR3 is built from 14 residues. In its sample, this clone was seen a few times. The sample was PBMCs. The chain carries TRBV6-5 and TRBJ1-6, with D tentatively TRBD1 (5 bases). This receptor was obtained from a man aged 35 to 55 in good health and CMV-seropositive. CDR3: CASSLGAANSPLHF. Here the CDR3 DNA reads TGTGCCAGCAGTTTAGGGGCAGCTAATTCACCCCTCCACTTT.